This TCR beta chain is drawn from a study of blood T cell repertoires in COVID-19. Study as a whole: Collection of acute and convalescent COVID-19 samples took place in the United States, Italy and Spain.

The CDR3 runs to 13 residues. Germline CDR1 and CDR2: LNHDA and SQIVND (reference sequence). Deletions cut 5 bases from V and 4 bases from J, with 11 bases between. Participant ages covered about 18 to 95 years across about 22 US areas. Donors were grouped by their self-reported clinical history. Per the authors' pipeline: The assay estimated nucleated cells by amplifying reference gene primers. Generated by immunoSEQ multiplex PCR, the TCRdb table keeps only in-frame clones and is missing some. The DNA was the basis for D and trimming; V, J and clone size are from that table. Of about 220,000 clones listed, 70% to 85% are singletons.

Sequenced input: PBMCs or T cells enriched from blood (not recorded which). The clonotype was recovered from a woman aged 55-69 years who had recovered from COVID-19. The rearrangement links TRBV19 to TRBJ1-1, with D uncertain. The DNA of the CDR3 is TGTGCCAGTAGTGATTGGGCGAGCACTGAAGCTTTCTTT. Translation gives CASSDWASTEAFF.